This TCR beta chain was sequenced in a study of molecular identifiers for immune sequencing clone quantification. Whole-study results and caveats: In cases of identical TCR molecules sharing a barcode, highly expanded clone sizes could be underestimated.

MiXCR, applied by TCRdb to the PCR reads, yields one record per CDR3 protein. The table lists 45,000 to 60,000 distinct CDR3 sequences, roughly a third of them singletons, with 3.5% to 4% in the top ten. A CD8+CD4-CCR7+CD45RA+ gate was used to sort naive CD8 T cells. There are a few counts of this clonotype. Its target is not known. This TCR derives from a human donor in good health. Some libraries in this study had Jurkat cell RNA spiked in. The sequenced material came from naive CD8+ T cells from blood, with Jurkat cell RNA spiked in. Sample subset: FACS-sorted CD8+CD4-CCR7+CD45RA+ naive T cells.

This chain's CDR3 is CASSPRGTFHEQFF. The CDR3, as DNA: TGTGCCAGCAGCCCCCGCGGGACTTTCCATGAGCAGTTCTTC. This chain joins TRBV13 and TRBJ2-1; D may be TRBD2 (6 bases). Trimming took 5 bases from V and 8 from J, leaving 16 bases between them. CDR1 PRHDT and CDR2 FYEKMQ come from the germline V gene (reference sequence). CDR3 length: 14 residues.